The 30 T cell receptor beta chains below all came from one sample that was sequenced in a study of blood T cell repertoires in COVID-19 (dated by TCRdb to 2020 to 2021). Library preparation was by the immunoSEQ multiplex PCR assay. In TCRdb, the immuneACCESS table is reduced to in-frame sequences with V and J assigned. These tables do not hold every clone; where another copy was compared, an unresolved V gene accounts for under half, and the others remain unexplained. The sample table lists about 250,000 clones, over 75% of them with a count of one. The biggest ten clones account for over 3% of the sample. The specimen was PBMCs or T cells enriched from blood (not recorded which). The origin of the receptors is a woman between 40 and 55 years old who had been exposed to COVID-19.

V and J are TRBV10-3 and TRBJ1-6; D remains unclear. This CDR3 spans 14 amino acids. V was shortened by 0 bases and J by 8 bases, with 8 bases between the two germline ends. Germline loops: CDR1 ENHRY, CDR2 SYGVKD. As DNA, the CDR3 is TGTGCCATCAGTGAGTCGACGAGGGATTCACCCCTCCACTTT. It encodes CAISESTRDSPLHF.

The rearrangement joins TRBV5-8 to TRBJ1-3; no firm D call. This CDR3 spans 14 amino acids. Germline-derived CDR1 and CDR2 are SGHTS and YDEGEE. The ends were cut back, 5 bases at V and 0 bases at J, with 9 bases in the middle. CDR3 bases: TGTGCCAGCAGGAGGGTCTACTCTGGAAACACCATATATTTT. Encoded protein: CASRRVYSGNTIYF.

This chain connects TRBV2 to TRBJ1-5; D unclear. V was shortened by 2 bases and J by 6 bases, with 14 bases between the two germline ends. Per the germline V gene, CDR1 is SNHLY and CDR2 is FYNNEI. This CDR3 contains 15 residues. DNA of the CDR3: TGTGCCAGCAGTGAAAATTTAGGAGGGTTTCAGCCCCAGCATTTT. The encoded protein is CASSENLGGFQPQHF.

The chain joins TRBV15 to TRBJ1-2; D is perhaps TRBD1 (5 bases). V gave up 0 bases and J gave up 7 bases, with 12 bases separating them. Germline V gene lookup returns CDR1 LNHNV and CDR2 YYDKDF (reference sequence). The CDR3 consists of 14 residues. CDR3 region: CATSRDRQSPGYTF. CDR3 bases: TGTGCCACCAGCAGAGATCGACAGTCACCTGGCTACACCTTC.

This chain uses TRBV11-3 with TRBJ2-1; TRBD2 aligns across 12 bases. The length of the CDR3 is 19 residues. The trim removed 8 bases at V and 3 bases at J, leaving 17 bases unmatched. Per germline, CDR1 SGHNT and CDR2 YENEEA. CDR3 residues: CASATDGLAGSLFYNEQFF. Written as DNA, the CDR3 is TGTGCCAGCGCTACTGATGGACTAGCGGGATCCCTTTTCTACAATGAGCAGTTCTTC.

J is TRBJ1-1 and V is TRBV5-4; 8 bases are shared with TRBD1. Germline V gene sequence: CDR1 SGHNT, CDR2 YYREEE (reference sequence). V lost 4 bases, J lost 0 bases, and 5 bases stayed unmatched. There are 15 residues in the CDR3. CDR3: CASSVTGGMNTEAFF. CDR3 bases: TGTGCCAGCAGCGTAACAGGGGGAATGAACACTGAAGCTTTCTTT. Drawing the rest from reference TRBV5-4 and TRBJ1-1, the complete variable domain is ETGVTQSPTHLIKTRGQQVTLRCSSQSGHNTVSWYQQALGQGPQFIFQYYREEENGRGNFPPRFSGLQFPNYSSELNVNALELDDSALYLCASSVTGGMNTEAFFGQGTRLTVV.

The rearrangement links TRBV5-8 to TRBJ1-1, with D uncertain. Germline V lookup: CDR1 SGHTS, CDR2 YDEGEE. V shed 0 bases and J shed 1 base, with 7 bases lying between them. This CDR3 region has 14 residues. This CDR3 reads CASSLVGRNTEAFF. The CDR3 DNA reads as TGTGCCAGCAGCTTGGTTGGTAGGAACACTGAAGCTTTCTTT.

This sequence joins TRBV5-1 and TRBJ1-2; D not resolved. Between the trimmed V and J ends, which lost 3 bases and 0 bases, there was a span of 12 bases. CDR1 and CDR2 (germline): SGHRS, YFSETQ. CDR3 length: 15 residues. Here the CDR3 DNA reads TGCGCCAGCAGCTCCCGGCCCGAGGCTAACTATGGCTACACCTTC. It codes for CASSSRPEANYGYTF.

This clone has a handful of counts. The chain carries TRBV7-8 and TRBJ1-1, with 9 nucleotides matching TRBD1. After removal of 5 bases from V and 4 bases from J, the junction contained 5 bases not matched to a gene. Germline assignment: CDR1 SGHVS and CDR2 FQNEAQ. The CDR3 runs to 14 residues. CDR3 amino acids: CASSLGQGSTEAFF. CDR3 nucleotides: TGTGCCAGCAGCCTCGGACAGGGGAGCACTGAAGCTTTCTTT.

The chain couples TRBV11-3 to TRBJ2-7, with D unclear. V lost 5 bases and J 0 bases, leaving 14 bases between the germline ends. Germline V lookup: CDR1 SGHNT, CDR2 YENEEA. The CDR3 covers 15 residues. CDR3 protein: CASSDSGHNSYEQYF. In DNA, the CDR3 is TGTGCCAGCAGCGATAGTGGGCATAACTCCTACGAGCAGTACTTC.

This clone showed up just once. This rearrangement joins TRBV10-3 to TRBJ1-4; no firm D call. The CDR3 sequence is 14 residues long. The ends were cut back, 2 bases at V and 2 bases at J, with 6 bases in the middle. Germline V gives CDR1 ENHRY, CDR2 SYGVKD. For the CDR3, the DNA is TGTGCCATCAGTGAGGAGGCGACTAATGAAAAACTGTTTTTT. It is translated as CAISEEATNEKLFF.

This chain connects TRBV6-5 to TRBJ1-1, with D tentatively TRBD1 (6 bases). The CDR3 is 12 residues long. Germline CDR1 MNHEY, CDR2 SVGAGI. Trimming took 5 bases from V and 11 from J, leaving 15 bases between them. The CDR3 loop reads CASSRTGIGAFF. CDR3 sequence (DNA): TGTGCCAGCAGTCGCACAGGGATCGGCGCTTTCTTT.

The CDR3 bases are TGCAGTGCTAGAGCCCCTGTTGAAGCTTTCTTT. This gives the protein CSARAPVEAFF. The chain has TRBV20-1 and TRBJ1-1; D is uncertain. This CDR3 is built from 11 residues. CDR1 is DFQATT and CDR2 is SNEGSKA in the germline V gene (reference sequence). The V gene lost 1 base and the J gene lost 7 bases, with 7 bases spanning the gap.

This rearrangement joins TRBV6-1 to TRBJ1-1, with unresolved D. V was trimmed by 2 bases and J by 1 base, leaving 5 bases between them. This CDR3 has 13 amino acids. Germline loops: CDR1 MNHNS, CDR2 SASEGT. The CDR3, as DNA: TGTGCCAGCAGTGAAAAGAGGAACACTGAAGCTTTCTTT. Translated: CASSEKRNTEAFF.

This chain joins TRBV11-1 and TRBJ1-1; maybe TRBD1 (5 bases). CDR3 length: 15 amino acids. With 1 base removed from V and 2 bases from J, the gap between germline ends came to 11 bases. Germline CDR1 and CDR2: SGHAT and FQDESV (reference sequence). CDR3 protein: CASSLGQGGNTEAFF. CDR3 sequence (DNA): TGTGCCAGCAGCTTAGGGCAGGGAGGAAACACTGAAGCTTTCTTT.

This sequence joins TRBV6-5 and TRBJ2-7; TRBD1 matches at 7 bases. V lost 4 bases and J lost 7; bases outside the gene matches: 10. Germline values: CDR1 MNHEY, CDR2 SVGAGI. This CDR3 has 14 residues. CDR3 sequence reads: CASSLGGGFPEQYV. In DNA, the CDR3 is TGTGCCAGCAGTTTAGGGGGCGGGTTTCCGGAGCAGTACGTC.

This chain connects TRBV28 to TRBJ2-7; 9 nucleotides agree with TRBD2. V shed 6 bases, J shed 2 bases, and the junction held 8 bases outside the gene matches. CDR3 length: 15 amino acids. Germline lookup yields CDR1 MDHEN and CDR2 SYDVKM. Here the CDR3 DNA reads TGTGCCAGCAGCCCTGATAGCGGGAGAGCCTACGAGCAGTACGTC. It translates to CASSPDSGRAYEQYV.

The chain is built from TRBV28 and TRBJ1-2; D unclear. Germline V gives CDR1 MDHEN, CDR2 SYDVKM. Trimming removed 8 bases from V and 0 bases from J, with 19 bases in between. The length of the CDR3 is 16 residues. In DNA, the CDR3 is TGTGCCAGCGCCGAAGGGAGCCGATCCACTAACTATGGCTACACCTTC. Protein: CASAEGSRSTNYGYTF.

The rearrangement uses TRBV6-4 and TRBJ1-4; possible D gene TRBD1, 6 bases. Germline V gene lookup returns CDR1 MRHNA and CDR2 SNTAGT. Trimming pared 3 bases from V and 9 bases from J, leaving 14 bases between. The CDR3 is 14 residues long. The CDR3 region is CASSESGDRKKLFF. The CDR3 nucleotides are TGTGCCAGCAGTGAATCAGGGGATAGAAAAAAACTGTTTTTT.

J is TRBJ2-7 and V is TRBV4-1, with 7 bases that match TRBD1. CDR1 is MGHRA and CDR2 is YSYEKL in the germline V gene. The CDR3 runs to 13 residues. The J segment lost 6 bases and the V segment lost 3 bases, leaving 5 bases of the junction unmatched. CDR3 sequence reads: CASSQTTGFEQYF. DNA of the CDR3: TGCGCCAGCAGCCAGACGACAGGGTTCGAGCAGTACTTC.

V gene TRBV19 combines with J gene TRBJ1-5; TRBD1 agrees at 9 bases. V lost 4 bases to trimming and J lost 3 bases; unmatched junction nucleotides: 1. The CDR3 totals 14 residues. The germline gives CDR1 LNHDA, CDR2 SQIVND (reference sequence). CDR3 sequence (DNA): TGTGCCAGTAGTAACAGGGGGCTCAATCAGCCCCAGCATTTT. Translation gives CASSNRGLNQPQHF.

The chain employs TRBV7-6 and TRBJ2-5; TRBD2 matches 8 bases. The V segment lost 5 bases and the J segment 4 bases; nucleotides outside the gene matches: 12. CDR1 and CDR2 from the germline V gene are SGHVS and FNYEAQ. The CDR3 has 16 residues. CDR3 region: CASSGRPGGSRETQYF. The CDR3 DNA is TGTGCCAGCAGCGGGCGTCCGGGGGGGAGTAGAGAGACCCAGTACTTC.

The rearrangement links TRBV4-1 to TRBJ2-1, with 9 bases aligning to TRBD2. The V gene's germline CDR1 is MGHRA and CDR2 YSYEKL. Unmatched junction bases numbered 10, after V lost 1 base and J lost 0 bases. The CDR3 is made up of 19 amino acids. CDR3 nucleotides: TGCGCCAGCAGCCAAGGGGGGGCTAGCGGGGAAAGCTCCTACAATGAGCAGTTCTTC. It is translated as CASSQGGASGESSYNEQFF.

This clone has just one count. This chain uses TRBV28 with TRBJ1-1; D is ambiguous. V lost 7 bases and J lost 1, with 13 bases in between. The CDR3 contains 14 residues. CDR1 MDHEN and CDR2 SYDVKM come from the germline V gene. The CDR3 loop is CASKGSSGNTEAFF. CDR3 DNA: TGTGCCAGCAAGGGAAGCAGCGGGAACACTGAAGCTTTCTTT.

The chain combines TRBV12-1 with TRBJ2-3; the table assigns TRBD2, which was not confirmed against the DNA. TRBV12-1 is reported as a pseudogene. The CDR3 spans 13 residues. CDR3 protein: CASSFPPTDTQYF. In DNA form, the CDR3 reads TGTGCCAGCAGCTTCCCCCCGACAGATACGCAGTATTTT.

This CDR3 reads CASSFGRGSDGYTF. CDR3 nucleotides: TGTGCCAGCAGCTTTGGTCGGGGGTCTGACGGCTACACCTTC. The chain uses TRBV7-3 and TRBJ1-2; D is perhaps TRBD1 (5 bases). The CDR3 length is 14 residues. The germline V and J ends were trimmed by 3 bases and 8 bases, with 16 bases remaining between them. Germline V gene lookup returns CDR1 SGHTA and CDR2 FQGTGA.

The V and J genes are TRBV27 and TRBJ2-1; 8 bases match TRBD1. Germline CDR1 reads MNHEY; CDR2 reads SMNVEV (reference sequence). The CDR3 is 16 residues long. J was trimmed by 12 bases and V by 6 bases; bases with no gene match: 19. This CDR3 reads CASRPLAGQGGSGQFF. The CDR3 nucleotides read TGTGCCAGCAGGCCTTTGGCAGGACAGGGTGGGTCGGGGCAGTTCTTC.

The chain links TRBV18 to TRBJ2-1; a weak D match, TRBD1 (5 bases). CDR3 length: 14 amino acids. V gave up 8 bases and J gave up 4 bases, with 15 bases separating them. The germline CDR1 and CDR2 sequences are KGHSH and LQKENI. As DNA, the CDR3 is TGTGCCAGCAACCCGGGTCAGGGATACAATGAGCAGTTCTTC. It encodes CASNPGQGYNEQFF.

The V call is TRBV7-9, the J call TRBJ1-2; 7 positions agree with TRBD1. The CDR3 has 13 residues. The germline V gene encodes CDR1 SEHNR and CDR2 FQNEAQ (reference sequence). The V gene end was trimmed by 5 bases and the J gene end by 3 bases; junction bases not matched to a gene: 3. The CDR3 nucleotides are TGTGCCAGCAGCGACAGGGTTGACTATGGCTACACCTTC. Translated, it gives CASSDRVDYGYTF.

The chain joins TRBV24-1 to TRBJ1-4; D is unclear. Between the trimmed V and J ends, which lost 7 bases and 6 bases, there was a span of 5 bases. CDR1 and CDR2 from the germline V gene are KGHDR and SFDVKD. The CDR3 runs 11 residues. The CDR3, as DNA: TGTGCCACCAGGACTCATGAAAAACTGTTTTTT. Translation: CATRTHEKLFF.